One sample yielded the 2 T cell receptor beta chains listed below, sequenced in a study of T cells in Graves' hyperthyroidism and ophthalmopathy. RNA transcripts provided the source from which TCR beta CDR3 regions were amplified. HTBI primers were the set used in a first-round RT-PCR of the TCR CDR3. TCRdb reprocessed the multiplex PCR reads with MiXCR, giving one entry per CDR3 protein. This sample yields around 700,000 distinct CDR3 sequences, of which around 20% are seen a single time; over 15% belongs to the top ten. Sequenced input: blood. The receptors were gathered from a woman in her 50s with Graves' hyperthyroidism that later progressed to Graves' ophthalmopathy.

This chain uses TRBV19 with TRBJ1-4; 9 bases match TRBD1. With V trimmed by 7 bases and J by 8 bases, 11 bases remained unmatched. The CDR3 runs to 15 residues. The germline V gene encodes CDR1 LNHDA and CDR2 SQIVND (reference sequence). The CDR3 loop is CASNKTGGTYEKLFF. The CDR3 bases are TGTGCCAGTAATAAGACAGGGGGGACTTACGAAAAACTGTTTTTT.

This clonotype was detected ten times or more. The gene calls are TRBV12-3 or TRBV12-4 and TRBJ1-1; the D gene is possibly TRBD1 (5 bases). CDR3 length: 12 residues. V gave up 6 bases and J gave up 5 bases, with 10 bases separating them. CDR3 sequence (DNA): TGTGCCAGCAGGCCCTACAGGACTGAAGCTTTCTTT. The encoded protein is CASRPYRTEAFF.